The clone carrying this T cell receptor (beta chain) was counted a single time. The antigen is unknown. Donors sampled were nominally healthy, though unrecorded immune exposures were likely. The V end was cut by 5 bases, the J end by 5 bases, with 6 bases between. The CDR3 runs 11 residues. The V gene's germline CDR1 is SEHNR and CDR2 FQNEAQ (reference sequence). This record belongs to a study of cytomegalovirus exposure and HLA in healthy donors. Study results and caveats: Reportedly, diagnosis of cytomegalovirus status by the classifier showed high specificity and sensitivity.

The PCR contained 60 Vbeta and 13 Jbeta primers. Sequenced by immunoSEQ multiplex PCR; TCRdb stores in-frame clones only, minus some. The table lists about 90,000 clones, approximately 68% of them singletons. The J gene is TRBJ1-2, the V gene TRBV7-9; D is unclear. The sequence came from a woman between 45 and 65 years old in good health and CMV-seropositive. The sequenced material came from PBMCs. The CDR3 bases are TGTGCCAGCAGCGCGAGTTATGGCTACACCTTC. This codes for CASSASYGYTF.